The entry below describes one T cell receptor (beta chain). The CDR3 consists of 12 residues. The ends were cut back, 5 bases at V and 2 bases at J, with 7 bases in the middle. The germline CDR1 and CDR2 sequences are SNHLY and FYNNEI. This table comes from immunoSEQ multiplex PCR, and its TCRdb copy is limited to in-frame clones, with some not included. The profile shows under 150,000 clones, roughly 81% of them singletons. The sample comes from a study of blood T cell repertoires in COVID-19. This clonotype was sampled from a man in his forties with acute or convalescent COVID-19. This chain uses TRBV2 with TRBJ2-7; D is undetermined. The sample consisted of peripheral blood. The DNA of the CDR3 is TGTGCCAGCAGTCCCACACCCTACGAGCAGTACTTC. Translated, it gives CASSPTPYEQYF.